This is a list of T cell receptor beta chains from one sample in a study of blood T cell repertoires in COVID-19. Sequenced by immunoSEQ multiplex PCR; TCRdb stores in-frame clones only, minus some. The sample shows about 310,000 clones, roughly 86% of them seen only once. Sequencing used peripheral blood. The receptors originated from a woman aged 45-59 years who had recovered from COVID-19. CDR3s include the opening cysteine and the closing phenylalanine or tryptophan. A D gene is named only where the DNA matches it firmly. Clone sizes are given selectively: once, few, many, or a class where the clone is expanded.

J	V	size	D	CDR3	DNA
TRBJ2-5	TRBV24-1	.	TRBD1	CATSEGDREGETQYF	TGTGCCACCAGTGAAGGGGACAGGGAGGGAGAGACCCAGTACTTC
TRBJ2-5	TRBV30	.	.	CAWSAFQETQYF	TGTGCCTGGAGTGCATTCCAAGAGACCCAGTACTTC
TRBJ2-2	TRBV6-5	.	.	CASSTKGVRTGELFF	TGTGCCAGCAGTACCAAGGGGGTCCGCACCGGGGAGCTGTTTTTT
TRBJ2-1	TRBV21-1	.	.	CASSKYLNSYNEQFF	TGTGCCAGCAGCAAATATCTAAACTCCTACAATGAGCAGTTCTTC
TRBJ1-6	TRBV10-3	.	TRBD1	CATRGLGTGYSPLHF	TGTGCCACCAGGGGCCTAGGGACAGGTTATTCACCCCTCCACTTT
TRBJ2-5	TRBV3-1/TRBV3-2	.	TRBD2	CASSQDGGAGGDSSLHETQYF	TGTGCCAGCAGCCAAGATGGTGGCGCGGGAGGAGACTCTAGCTTACACGAGACCCAGTACTTC
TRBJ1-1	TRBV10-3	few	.	CAISGRTVSEAFF	TGTGCCATCAGTGGAAGGACAGTATCTGAAGCTTTCTTT
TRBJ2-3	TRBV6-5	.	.	CASRGRRVTDTQYF	TGTGCCAGCAGGGGGCGCCGAGTCACAGATACGCAGTATTTT
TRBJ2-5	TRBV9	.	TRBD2	CASSAGGIGETQYF	TGTGCCAGCAGCGCGGGGGGGATCGGAGAGACCCAGTACTTC
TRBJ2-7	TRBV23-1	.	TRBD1	CARDRVVYEQYF	TGCGCCAGGGACAGGGTGGTTTACGAGCAGTACTTC
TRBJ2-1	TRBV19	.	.	CASRIGGSSYNEQFF	TGTGCCAGTAGAATCGGGGGAAGCTCCTACAATGAGCAGTTCTTC
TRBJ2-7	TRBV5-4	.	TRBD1	CASSLGQGDEQYF	TGTGCCAGCAGCTTGGGACAGGGTGACGAGCAGTACTTC
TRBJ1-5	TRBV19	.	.	CASKDSYRNQPQHF	TGTGCCAGTAAAGACAGTTATCGCAATCAGCCCCAGCATTTT
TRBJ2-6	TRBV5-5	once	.	CASSPLTGSSGANVLTF	TGTGCCAGCAGCCCATTGACAGGCAGCTCTGGGGCCAACGTCCTGACTTTC
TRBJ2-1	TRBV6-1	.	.	CASSEASSVSYNEQFF	TGTGCCAGCAGTGAAGCAAGCAGCGTTTCGTACAATGAGCAGTTCTTC
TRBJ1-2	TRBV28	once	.	CASSLTYSGEGYTF	TGTGCCAGCAGTTTAACTTACTCAGGGGAAGGCTACACCTTC
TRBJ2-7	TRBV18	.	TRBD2	CASSPGLGSYEQYF	TGTGCCAGCTCACCCGGACTAGGCTCCTACGAGCAGTACTTC
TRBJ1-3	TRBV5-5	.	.	CASSFPAAAGNTIYF	TGTGCCAGCAGCTTCCCGGCGGCGGCTGGAAACACCATATATTTT
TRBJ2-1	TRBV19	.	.	CASSNSPTRNEQFF	TGTGCCAGTAGTAACAGCCCCACGAGAAATGAGCAGTTCTTC
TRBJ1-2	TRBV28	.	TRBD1	CASSPHRGPGYTF	TGTGCCAGCAGTCCGCACAGGGGGCCCGGCTACACCTTC
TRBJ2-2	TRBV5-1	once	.	CASSLGQNANTGELFF	TGCGCCAGCAGCTTGGGACAGAACGCGAACACCGGGGAGCTGTTTTTT
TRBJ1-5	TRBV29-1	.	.	CSAAGGSYQPQHF	TGCAGCGCCGCTGGGGGGTCGTATCAGCCCCAGCATTTT
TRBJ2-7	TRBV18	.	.	CASSQTGQRYEQYF	TGTGCCAGCTCCCAAACAGGACAGAGGTACGAGCAGTACTTC